This entry lists 26 T cell receptor beta chains sequenced from one sample in a study of OX40 agonist ivuxolimab in advanced cancers. TCRdb's copy holds only in-frame clones and misses some; the assay was immunoSEQ multiplex PCR. The sample contains some 16,000 clones, roughly three quarters of which appear only once. The sample in question was CD4+ or CD8+ T cells sorted from blood, obtained in a trial of the OX40 agonist ivuxolimab. These receptors all stem from an adult with an advanced solid tumor such as melanoma, head and neck, liver or kidney cancer.

The chain combines TRBV7-9 with TRBJ2-7; perhaps TRBD1 as D (5 bases). Germline CDR1 SEHNR, CDR2 FQNEAQ (reference sequence). The CDR3 has 14 residues. With 2 bases removed from V and 7 bases from J, the gap between germline ends came to 15 bases. CDR3 sequence: CASSLRGQGIEQYF. In DNA form, the CDR3 reads TGTGCCAGCAGCTTAAGGGGTCAGGGAATTGAGCAGTACTTC.

This clone turned up a few times. The V and J genes are TRBV15 and TRBJ2-1, with D possibly being TRBD2 (5 bases). The CDR3 consists of 14 residues. The V gene lost 5 bases and the J gene lost 4 bases, with 12 bases spanning the gap. Germline V gives CDR1 LNHNV, CDR2 YYDKDF (reference sequence). The CDR3 nucleotides read TGTGCCACCAGCCACGGGATAGGGTACAATGAGCAGTTCTTC. Its protein product is CATSHGIGYNEQFF.

Ten or more counts support this clone. The chain is built from TRBV4-1 and TRBJ2-7; 7 bases are shared with TRBD1. V lost 4 bases to trimming and J lost 5 bases; unmatched junction nucleotides: 8. CDR3 length equals 14 residues. Germline loops: CDR1 MGHRA, CDR2 YSYEKL. CDR3 nucleotide sequence: TGCGCCAGCAGCCTCGGGACAGAGCCCCACGAGCAGTACTTC. It specifies CASSLGTEPHEQYF.

This rearrangement joins TRBV10-3 to TRBJ1-1, with unresolved D. This CDR3 has 13 residues. V was shortened by 3 bases and J by 1 base, with 6 bases between the two germline ends. The germline V gene encodes CDR1 ENHRY and CDR2 SYGVKD. DNA for the CDR3: TGTGCCATCAGTGATGGGCAGAACACTGAAGCTTTCTTT. Its translation: CAISDGQNTEAFF.

This clone is categorized as medium-sized. V and J are TRBV6-6 and TRBJ1-3, with unresolved D. The V end lost 2 bases, the J end lost 0 bases, and 5 bases lay between the germline ends. CDR3 length: 14 residues. CDR1 MNHNY and CDR2 SVGAGI come from the germline V gene (reference sequence). The CDR3 DNA reads TGTGCCAGCAGTTACGGCGGCTCTGGAAACACCATATATTTT. Translated: CASSYGGSGNTIYF.

This clone is labeled medium-sized. The V call is TRBV13, the J call TRBJ2-1, with 7 bases identical to TRBD2. V was clipped by 4 bases and J by 4 bases; unmatched bases: 10. The CDR3 is 16 amino acids. Looked up from germline, CDR1 is PRHDT and CDR2 is FYEKMQ (reference sequence). CDR3 nucleotides: TGTGCCAGCAGCTCCGGTGGAACTAGCGTATACAATGAGCAGTTCTTC. Its translation is CASSSGGTSVYNEQFF.

The CDR3 region has the DNA TGTGCCAGCAGTGAACCCGGCCTGGGAGGGCCCAGTGAGCAGTTCTTC. Protein sequence: CASSEPGLGGPSEQFF. The chain employs TRBV25-1 and TRBJ2-1, with 7 bases fitting TRBD2. Unmatched junction bases numbered 13, after V lost 2 bases and J lost 9 bases. In germline, CDR1 is MGHDK, CDR2 SYGVNS. The CDR3 spans 16 residues.

The chain carries TRBV4-1 and TRBJ2-1; no clear D gene. The germline V gene encodes CDR1 MGHRA and CDR2 YSYEKL. Trimming removed 1 base from V and 4 bases from J, with 8 bases in between. CDR3 length equals 14 residues. The CDR3 DNA reads TGCGCCAGCAGCCAAGTTACAGAATACAATGAGCAGTTCTTC. Amino acid sequence: CASSQVTEYNEQFF.

The CDR3, as DNA: TGCGCCAGCAGCGACATGAGGGCGCTGGACACCGGGGAGCTGTTTTTT. It translates to CASSDMRALDTGELFF. This rearrangement joins TRBV4-3 to TRBJ2-2, with a possible D match to TRBD2 (5 bases). V was clipped by 5 bases and J by 3 bases, with 16 bases between them. CDR3 length: 16 amino acids. Germline V lookup: CDR1 LGHNA, CDR2 YSLEER.

V usage is TRBV4-1 and J usage is TRBJ2-7; a weak D match, TRBD1 (6 bases). Germline V gene data show CDR1 as MGHRA and CDR2 as YSYEKL. This CDR3 region has 15 residues. Trimming shortened V by 4 bases and J by 0 bases, and 13 bases separated the two germline ends. DNA for the CDR3: TGCGCCAGCAGCCTAAGGGACACACCCTCCTACGAGCAGTACTTC. It yields the protein CASSLRDTPSYEQYF.

The genes are TRBV4-2 and TRBJ2-7; 11 bases match TRBD2. J gave up 3 bases and V 0 bases, and 1 base lay outside the gene matches. The germline CDR1 and CDR2 sequences are LGHNA and YNFKEQ. CDR3 length: 15 amino acids. Here the CDR3 reads CASSQDLAGGYEQYF. The CDR3 DNA is TGTGCCAGCAGCCAAGATCTAGCGGGGGGCTACGAGCAGTACTTC.

CDR3 region: CASSSPRSYGYTF. In DNA, the CDR3 is TGTGCCAGCAGCTCCCCCCGGAGCTATGGCTACACCTTC. The chain joins TRBV7-9 to TRBJ1-2, with D uncertain. Germline CDR1 is SEHNR and CDR2 is FQNEAQ (reference sequence). The CDR3 is 13 residues long. V lost 4 bases and J 4 bases, leaving 10 bases between the germline ends.

A single count supports this clone. This sequence joins TRBV6-5 and TRBJ1-5; D not resolved. The V end lost 10 bases, the J end lost 4 bases, and 8 bases lay between the germline ends. Germline values: CDR1 MNHEY, CDR2 SVGAGI. This CDR3 comprises 11 residues. The CDR3 sequence is CATLGNQPQHF. CDR3 bases: TGTGCCACCTTAGGGAATCAGCCCCAGCATTTT.

The genes are TRBV21-1 and TRBJ2-1; TRBD2 is the table's D call and was not checked against the DNA. TRBV21-1 constitutes a pseudogene. This CDR3 has 16 residues. CDR3 in amino acids: CASSKAVAGASREQFF. The DNA for the CDR3 is TGTGCCAGCAGCAAAGCGGTAGCGGGGGCCTCCCGGGAGCAGTTCTTC.

J is TRBJ2-1 and V is TRBV7-9; the D gene is possibly TRBD2 (6 bases). The V gene's germline CDR1 is SEHNR and CDR2 FQNEAQ (reference sequence). The V end was cut by 5 bases, the J end by 6 bases, with 17 bases between. The CDR3 contains 15 residues. Here the CDR3 DNA reads TGTGCCAGCAGCCCAGTTGGGGGGTCCAGCAATGAGCAGTTCTTC. Its protein product is CASSPVGGSSNEQFF.

The rearrangement links TRBV27 to TRBJ2-3; 10 bases line up with TRBD1. Germline lookup yields CDR1 MNHEY and CDR2 SMNVEV (reference sequence). Losses at the gene ends were 8 bases for V and 2 bases for J; bases not matched to a gene: 13. This CDR3 has 17 residues. The CDR3 here is CASWGTGVTSDTDTQYF. CDR3 sequence (DNA): TGTGCCAGCTGGGGGACAGGGGTTACTAGCGACACAGATACGCAGTATTTT.

V and J are TRBV7-3 and TRBJ2-5; tentative D call: TRBD1 (6 bases). V was pared by 5 bases and J by 4 bases, with 17 bases between. The CDR3 totals 15 residues. Germline V gene sequence: CDR1 SGHTA, CDR2 FQGTGA. CDR3 coding DNA: TGTGCCAGCAGCCTGGGACAATCGCCTGTAGAGACCCAGTACTTC. Translation: CASSLGQSPVETQYF.

The CDR3: CASSLVGTGRYEQYF. CDR3 in DNA: TGTGCCAGCAGCTTAGTAGGCACAGGCCGCTACGAGCAGTACTTC. The V gene is TRBV7-2, the J gene TRBJ2-7; a possible D gene is TRBD1 (5 bases). The V gene lost 1 base and the J gene lost 3 bases, with 13 bases spanning the gap. Per the germline V gene, CDR1 is SGHTA and CDR2 is FQGNSA. The CDR3 is 15 residues long.

This CDR3 is CAIRPDSPSYEQYF. CDR3 coding DNA: TGTGCCATCAGACCGGACAGCCCCTCCTACGAGCAGTACTTC. The rearrangement links TRBV10-3 to TRBJ2-7; a possible D gene is TRBD1 (6 bases). V shed 6 bases and J shed 0 bases, with 12 bases lying between them. Per germline, CDR1 ENHRY and CDR2 SYGVKD. The CDR3 sequence is 14 residues long.

This chain's CDR3 is CASRRDSYEQYF. The CDR3 coding sequence is TGTGCCAGCAGACGAGACTCCTACGAGCAGTACTTC. The chain carries TRBV28 and TRBJ2-7; D gene unclear. This CDR3 is built from 12 residues. Germline assignment: CDR1 MDHEN and CDR2 SYDVKM. V lost 6 bases, J lost 0 bases, and 6 bases lay in between.

CDR3 amino acids: CASSLLGYYEQYF. For the CDR3, the DNA is TGTGCCAGCAGTCTACTCGGTTATTACGAGCAGTACTTC. The chain combines TRBV27 with TRBJ2-7; D is ambiguous. The length of the CDR3 is 13 residues. V was clipped by 5 bases and J by 4 bases, with 12 bases between them. Germline V CDR1 and CDR2: MNHEY, SMNVEV (reference sequence).

The J gene is TRBJ1-1, the V gene TRBV28; perhaps TRBD1 as D (5 bases). Germline CDR1 is MDHEN and CDR2 is SYDVKM. V gave up 4 bases and J gave up 0 bases, with 12 bases separating them. This CDR3 spans 15 amino acids. The chain's CDR3 is CASSSWTDMNTEAFF. The CDR3 nucleotides read TGTGCCAGCAGTTCTTGGACGGACATGAACACTGAAGCTTTCTTT.

V is TRBV7-9 and J is TRBJ1-1, with D possibly TRBD1 on 5 matching bases. The germline V gene encodes CDR1 SEHNR and CDR2 FQNEAQ (reference sequence). V lost 1 base, J lost 1 base, and 13 bases lay in between. This CDR3 contains 16 residues. CDR3 in amino acids: CASSLVPGHRNTEAFF. CDR3 DNA: TGTGCCAGCAGCTTAGTGCCCGGACATCGGAACACTGAAGCTTTCTTT.

The CDR3 DNA reads as TGTGCCAGCAGTCCAGATGCGGGGCCCTCCTACGAGCAGTACTTC. Amino acids: CASSPDAGPSYEQYF. The chain combines TRBV27 with TRBJ2-7; possible D gene TRBD2, 6 bases. The CDR3 loop spans 15 amino acids. Looked up from germline, CDR1 is MNHEY and CDR2 is SMNVEV (reference sequence). The V gene lost 5 bases and the J gene lost 0 bases, with 14 bases spanning the gap.

V usage is TRBV5-1 and J usage is TRBJ2-2, with 9 bases aligning to TRBD2. The V segment lost 4 bases and the J segment 7 bases; nucleotides outside the gene matches: 5. Germline CDR1 SGHRS, CDR2 YFSETQ. CDR3 size: 14 residues. The CDR3 sequence: CASSGGLADGELFF. DNA for the CDR3: TGCGCCAGCAGCGGGGGACTAGCCGACGGGGAGCTGTTTTTT.

This clone was counted only a few times. This rearrangement joins TRBV4-3 to TRBJ2-2, with 8 bases aligning to TRBD2. Trimming cost V 4 bases and J 5 bases; bases outside gene matches: 9. This CDR3 contains 16 residues. Germline lookup yields CDR1 LGHNA and CDR2 YSLEER. The CDR3 bases are TGCGCCAGCAGCCCTCAGGAGCGGGAGATGACCGGGGAGCTGTTTTTT. This codes for CASSPQEREMTGELFF.